These T cell receptor beta chains were read from a single sample in a study of follicular helper T cells after annual influenza vaccination. TCRdb's copy holds only in-frame clones and misses some; the assay was immunoSEQ multiplex PCR. The sample consists of about 11,000 clones, more than 60% of them appearing once. The source material was CXCR5- memory CD4+ T cells sorted from blood, sampled 6 weeks after influenza vaccination. Every receptor here comes from an adult who received the influenza vaccine. CDR3s include the opening cysteine and the closing phenylalanine or tryptophan. A D gene is named only where the DNA matches it firmly. Clone size is shown for a subset of rows, as once, few, many or a class of expanded clone.

j_gene | d_gene | abundance | v_gene | CDR3aa | CDR3nt
TRBJ1-2 | . | . | TRBV21-1 | CASSKDILRDRVSFCGYTF | TGTGCCAGCAGCAAAGATATCCTCCGGGACAGGGTATCATTCTGTGGCTACACCTTC
TRBJ2-7 | TRBD2 | . | TRBV18 | CASSPRSSGGAHEQYF | TGTGCCAGCTCACCAAGATCTAGCGGGGGGGCCCACGAGCAGTACTTC
TRBJ1-2 | . | . | TRBV6-1 | CASSEAVGGYYGYTF | TGTGCCAGCAGTGAAGCTGTGGGGGGGTACTATGGCTACACCTTC
TRBJ2-2 | . | . | TRBV9 | CASSVMQGPTGELFF | TGTGCCAGCAGCGTTATGCAGGGGCCAACCGGGGAGCTGTTTTTT
TRBJ1-3 | . | . | TRBV19 | CASSISSLSGNTIYF | TGTGCCAGTAGTATTTCAAGTCTCTCTGGAAACACCATATATTTT
TRBJ2-3 | TRBD2 | . | TRBV7-3 | CASSLIAGGLTDTQYF | TGTGCCAGCAGCTTAATAGCGGGGGGGCTCACAGATACGCAGTATTTT
TRBJ1-1 | . | . | TRBV5-5 | CASSDQTVSNTEAFF | TGTGCCAGCAGCGACCAGACAGTCTCTAACACTGAAGCTTTCTTT
TRBJ1-6 | . | . | TRBV11-3 | CASSSWGVPLHF | TGTGCCAGCAGCTCCTGGGGTGTCCCCCTCCACTTT
TRBJ2-1 | TRBD2 | . | TRBV9 | CASSNRPLAGGNEQFF | TGTGCCAGCAGCAACCGCCCGCTAGCGGGGGGAAATGAGCAGTTCTTC
TRBJ2-2 | TRBD1 | . | TRBV5-1 | CASSSRDRGTGELFF | TGCGCCAGCAGCTCGCGTGACAGGGGCACCGGGGAGCTGTTTTTT
TRBJ2-6 | . | . | TRBV9 | CASSVGGAGANVLTF | TGTGCCAGCAGCGTAGGAGGGGCTGGGGCCAACGTCCTGACTTTC
TRBJ1-2 | TRBD1 | . | TRBV6-5 | CASSLLGQGNYGYTF | TGTGCCAGCAGTTTGCTAGGACAGGGGAACTATGGCTACACCTTC
TRBJ2-1 | TRBD1 | . | TRBV5-6 | CASSQGAYNEQFF | TGTGCCAGCAGCCAGGGGGCCTACAATGAGCAGTTCTTC
TRBJ1-1 | TRBD1 | few | TRBV4-1 | CASSRQGEYTEAFF | TGCGCCAGCAGCAGACAGGGGGAGTACACTGAAGCTTTCTTT
TRBJ1-5 | . | few | TRBV10-3 | CAISDRPSNQPQHF | TGTGCCATCAGTGACCGACCTAGCAATCAGCCCCAGCATTTT
TRBJ2-7 | . | few | TRBV5-8 | CASSLGQSSYEQYF | TGTGCCAGCAGCTTGGGGCAGAGCTCCTACGAGCAGTACTTC
TRBJ2-7 | TRBD1 | . | TRBV6-5 | CASSYTPGQGTYEQYF | TGTGCCAGCAGTTACACTCCGGGACAGGGGACCTACGAGCAGTACTTC
TRBJ1-5 | TRBD1 | . | TRBV19 | CASSPGQGAPGNQPQHF | TGTGCCAGTAGTCCGGGACAGGGGGCGCCGGGCAATCAGCCCCAGCATTTT
TRBJ2-3 | . | . | TRBV19 | CASSIRDTQYF | TGTGCCAGTAGTATTCGGGATACGCAGTATTTT
TRBJ2-3 | . | . | TRBV4-1 | CASSQNGQSADTQYF | TGCGCCAGCAGCCAAAACGGACAGAGCGCAGATACGCAGTATTTT
TRBJ1-2 | . | few | TRBV5-1 | CASRVTADYGYTF | TGCGCCAGCAGAGTAACAGCGGACTATGGCTACACCTTC
TRBJ2-1 | TRBD1 | . | TRBV5-4 | CASSSRQGGYNEQFF | TGTGCCAGCAGCTCCCGACAGGGGGGATACAATGAGCAGTTCTTC
TRBJ2-7 | TRBD2 | . | TRBV7-8 | CASSLESGTSGTYEQYF | TGTGCCAGCAGCTTAGAGTCTGGGACTAGCGGGACTTACGAGCAGTACTTC
TRBJ1-2 | TRBD1 | . | TRBV6-5 | CASRSTGGNYGYTF | TGTGCCAGCAGATCGACAGGGGGCAACTATGGCTACACCTTC
TRBJ2-1 | . | once | TRBV4-1 | CASTRTAGPSSYNEQFF | TGCGCCAGCACCCGGACGGCAGGGCCAAGCTCCTACAATGAGCAGTTCTTC
TRBJ2-7 | TRBD1 | . | TRBV5-5 | CASTWGLGQGAQQQYF | TGTGCCAGCACTTGGGGTCTAGGACAGGGGGCTCAGCAACAGTACTTC